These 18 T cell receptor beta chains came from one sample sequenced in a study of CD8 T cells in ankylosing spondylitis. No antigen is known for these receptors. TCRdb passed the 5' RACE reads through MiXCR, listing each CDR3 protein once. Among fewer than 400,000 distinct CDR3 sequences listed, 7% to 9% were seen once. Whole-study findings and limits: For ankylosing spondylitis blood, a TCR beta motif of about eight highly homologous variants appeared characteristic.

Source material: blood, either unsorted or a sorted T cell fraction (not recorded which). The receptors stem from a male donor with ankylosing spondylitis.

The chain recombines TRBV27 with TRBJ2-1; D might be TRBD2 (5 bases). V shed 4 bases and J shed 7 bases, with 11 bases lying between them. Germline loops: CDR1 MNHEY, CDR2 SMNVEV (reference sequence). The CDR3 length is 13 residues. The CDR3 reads CASSSASRNEQFF. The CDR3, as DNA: TGTGCCAGCAGTTCCGCTAGCCGGAATGAGCAGTTCTTC.

The CDR3 loop reads CASSPGGGSPPLEQYF. CDR3 bases: TGTGCCAGCAGCCCCGGGGGGGGTAGCCCTCCTCTCGAGCAGTACTTC. The rearrangement joins TRBV5-6 to TRBJ2-7; 8 bases line up with TRBD2. With V trimmed by 4 bases and J by 6 bases, 15 bases remained unmatched. The CDR3 contains 16 residues. CDR1 and CDR2 (germline): SGHDT, YYEEEE.

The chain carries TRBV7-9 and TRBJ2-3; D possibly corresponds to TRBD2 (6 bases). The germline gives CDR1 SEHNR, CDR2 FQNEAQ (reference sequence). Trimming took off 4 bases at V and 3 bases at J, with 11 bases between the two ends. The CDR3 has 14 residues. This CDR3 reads CASSSGAGTDTQYF. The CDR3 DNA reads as TGTGCCAGCAGCTCCGGGGCGGGAACAGATACGCAGTATTTT. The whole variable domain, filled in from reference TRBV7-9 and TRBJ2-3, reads DTGVSQNPRHKITKRGQNVTFRCDPISEHNRLYWYRQTLGQGPEFLTYFQNEAQLEKSRLLSDRFSAERPKGSFSTLEIQRTEQGDSAMYLCASSSGAGTDTQYFGPGTRLTVL.

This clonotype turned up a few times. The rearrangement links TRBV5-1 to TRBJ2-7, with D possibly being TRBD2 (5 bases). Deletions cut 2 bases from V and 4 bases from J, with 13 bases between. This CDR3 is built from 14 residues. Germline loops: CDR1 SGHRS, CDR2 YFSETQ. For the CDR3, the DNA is TGCGCCAGCAGCTTCGGGGTCGGGCTTTACGAGCAGTACTTC. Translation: CASSFGVGLYEQYF. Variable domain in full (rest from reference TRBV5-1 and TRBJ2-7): KAGVTQTPRYLIKTRGQQVTLSCSPISGHRSVSWYQQTPGQGLQFLFEYFSETQRNKGNFPGRFSGRQFSNSRSEMNVSTLELGDSALYLCASSFGVGLYEQYFGPGTRLTVT.

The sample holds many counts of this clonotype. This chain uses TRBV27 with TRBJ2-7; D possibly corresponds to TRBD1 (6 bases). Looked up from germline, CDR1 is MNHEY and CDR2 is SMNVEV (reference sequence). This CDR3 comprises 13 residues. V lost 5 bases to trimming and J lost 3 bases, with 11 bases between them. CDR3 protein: CASSPRTVYEQYF. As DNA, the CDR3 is TGTGCCAGCAGTCCCCGGACAGTCTACGAGCAGTACTTC.

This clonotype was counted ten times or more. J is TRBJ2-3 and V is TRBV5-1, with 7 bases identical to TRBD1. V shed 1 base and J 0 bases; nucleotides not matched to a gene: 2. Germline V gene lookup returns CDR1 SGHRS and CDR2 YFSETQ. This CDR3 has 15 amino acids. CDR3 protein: CASSLQGDSTDTQYF. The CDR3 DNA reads TGCGCCAGCAGCTTGCAGGGGGACAGCACAGATACGCAGTATTTT.

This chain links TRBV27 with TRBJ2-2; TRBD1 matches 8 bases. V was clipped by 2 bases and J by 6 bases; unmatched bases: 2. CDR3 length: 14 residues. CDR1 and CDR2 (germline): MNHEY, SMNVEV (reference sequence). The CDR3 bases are TGTGCCAGCAGTTTAAACAGGGGGGCCGGGGAGCTGTTTTTT. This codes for CASSLNRGAGELFF.

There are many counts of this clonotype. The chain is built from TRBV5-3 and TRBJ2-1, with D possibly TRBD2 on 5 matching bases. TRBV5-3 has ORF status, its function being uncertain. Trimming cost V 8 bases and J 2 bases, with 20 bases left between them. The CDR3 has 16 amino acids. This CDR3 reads CASLMGFRGPYNEQFF. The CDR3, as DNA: TGTGCCAGTCTTATGGGGTTTCGGGGTCCCTACAATGAGCAGTTCTTC.

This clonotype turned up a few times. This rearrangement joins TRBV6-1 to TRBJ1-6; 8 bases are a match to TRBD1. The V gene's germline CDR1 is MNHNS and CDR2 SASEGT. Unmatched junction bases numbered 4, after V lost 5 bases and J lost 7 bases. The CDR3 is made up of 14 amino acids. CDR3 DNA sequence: TGTGCCAGCAGTCGACAGGGGAACAATTCACCCCTCCACTTT. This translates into CASSRQGNNSPLHF.

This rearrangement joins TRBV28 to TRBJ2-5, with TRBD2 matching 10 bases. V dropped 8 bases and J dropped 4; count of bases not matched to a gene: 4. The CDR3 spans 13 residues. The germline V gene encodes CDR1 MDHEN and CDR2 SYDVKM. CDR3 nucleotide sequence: TGTGCCAGCCAGATAGCGGGAGGAGAGACCCAGTACTTC. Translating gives CASQIAGGETQYF. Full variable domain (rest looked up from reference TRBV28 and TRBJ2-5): DVKVTQSSRYLVKRTGEKVFLECVQDMDHENMFWYRQDPGLGLRLIYFSYDVKMKEKGDIPEGYSVSREKKERFSLILESASTNQTSMYLCASQIAGGETQYFGPGTRLLVL.

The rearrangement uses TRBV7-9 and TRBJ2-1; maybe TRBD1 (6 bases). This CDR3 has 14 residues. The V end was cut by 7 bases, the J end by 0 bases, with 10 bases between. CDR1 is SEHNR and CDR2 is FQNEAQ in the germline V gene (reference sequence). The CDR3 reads CASTPRGSYNEQFF. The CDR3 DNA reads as TGTGCCAGCACTCCCAGGGGCTCCTACAATGAGCAGTTCTTC.

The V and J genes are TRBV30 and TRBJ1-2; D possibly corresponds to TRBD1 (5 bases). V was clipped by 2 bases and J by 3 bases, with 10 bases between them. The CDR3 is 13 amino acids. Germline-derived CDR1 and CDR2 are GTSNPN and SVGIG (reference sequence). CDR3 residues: CAWSHPGYYGYTF. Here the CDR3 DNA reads TGTGCCTGGAGTCATCCAGGGTACTATGGCTACACCTTC.

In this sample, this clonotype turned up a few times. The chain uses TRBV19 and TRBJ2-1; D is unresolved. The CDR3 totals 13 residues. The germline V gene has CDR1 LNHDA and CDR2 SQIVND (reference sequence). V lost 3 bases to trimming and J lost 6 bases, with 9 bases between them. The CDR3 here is CASSIPESNEQFF. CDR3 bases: TGTGCCAGTAGTATTCCGGAATCCAATGAGCAGTTCTTC.

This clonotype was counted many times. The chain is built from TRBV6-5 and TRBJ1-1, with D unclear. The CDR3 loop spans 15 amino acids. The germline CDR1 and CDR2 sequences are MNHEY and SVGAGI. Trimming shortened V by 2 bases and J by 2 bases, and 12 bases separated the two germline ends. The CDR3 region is CASSYVLDRNTEAFF. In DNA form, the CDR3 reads TGTGCCAGCAGTTACGTCTTAGACCGCAACACTGAAGCTTTCTTT.

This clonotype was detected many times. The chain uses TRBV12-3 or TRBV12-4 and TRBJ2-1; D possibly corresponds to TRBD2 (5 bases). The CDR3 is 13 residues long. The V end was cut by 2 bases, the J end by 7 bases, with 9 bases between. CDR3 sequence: CASSLSGPNEQFF. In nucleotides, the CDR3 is TGTGCCAGCAGTTTAAGCGGACCGAATGAGCAGTTCTTC.

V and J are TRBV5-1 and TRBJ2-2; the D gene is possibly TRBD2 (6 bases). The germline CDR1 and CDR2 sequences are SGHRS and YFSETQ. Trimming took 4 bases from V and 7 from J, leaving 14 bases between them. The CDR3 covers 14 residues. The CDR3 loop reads CASSPRRANGELFF. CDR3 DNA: TGCGCCAGCAGCCCCAGGAGGGCCAACGGGGAGCTGTTTTTT.

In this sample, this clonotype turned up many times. DNA of the CDR3: TGCGCCAGCAGCCTGAGGTATCTCGGGGAGCTGTTTTTT. Translating it yields CASSLRYLGELFF. V gene TRBV5-1 combines with J gene TRBJ2-2; D gene unclear. Germline V gene data show CDR1 as SGHRS and CDR2 as YFSETQ. V dropped 4 bases and J dropped 7 bases, with 11 bases sitting between them. The CDR3 has 13 amino acids. The complete variable domain, with remaining parts taken from reference TRBV5-1 and TRBJ2-2, reads KAGVTQTPRYLIKTRGQQVTLSCSPISGHRSVSWYQQTPGQGLQFLFEYFSETQRNKGNFPGRFSGRQFSNSRSEMNVSTLELGDSALYLCASSLRYLGELFFGEGSRLTVL.

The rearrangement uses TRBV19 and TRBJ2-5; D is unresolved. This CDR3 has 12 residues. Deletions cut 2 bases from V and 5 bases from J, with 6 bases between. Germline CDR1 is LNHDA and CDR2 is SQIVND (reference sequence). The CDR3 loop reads CASSINTETQYF. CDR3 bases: TGTGCCAGTAGTATAAACACGGAGACCCAGTACTTC.